This T cell receptor beta chain is from a study of shared clonotypes between healthy human individuals. Looking at the study overall: The study enrolled a couple of women and a few men aged 18 to 49.

TCRdb keeps only in-frame clones here, not all; method: immunoSEQ multiplex PCR. The sample carries some 630,000 clones, 55% to 75% recorded once. All donors qualified as healthy HIV-negative adults and had experienced no recent acute infections or vaccinations. The CDR3 length is 12 residues. Between the trimmed V and J ends, which lost 4 bases and 8 bases, there was a span of 8 bases. CDR1 is ENHRY and CDR2 is SYGVKD in the germline V gene. This sequence was found in a woman under 40 in good health. The specimen sequenced was memory CD4+ T cells sorted from blood. Subset in this sample: CD45RA-negative fraction. The rearrangement links TRBV10-3 to TRBJ1-4, with D unclear. Here the CDR3 reads CAISGIEEKLFF. For the CDR3, the DNA is TGTGCCATCAGTGGGATCGAAGAAAAACTGTTTTTT.